This T cell receptor beta chain was found in a study of blood T cell repertoires in COVID-19. Two negative PCRs, clearance, or symptom resolution characterized the recovered Cohort 3 donors. This CDR3 spans 16 amino acids. Trimming cost V 0 bases and J 0 bases; bases outside gene matches: 4. Germline V CDR1 and CDR2: KGHSH, LQKENI. A remark on this clone: Additional DNA sequences in this sample encode the identical CDR3.

Produced via immunoSEQ multiplex PCR; TCRdb's table is partial and in-frame only. Among approximately 200,000 clones listed, 75% to 90% were seen once. The sequenced sample was PBMCs or T cells enriched from blood (not recorded which). The V and J genes are TRBV18 and TRBJ1-1; 7 bases fit TRBD1. This TCR was recovered from a man aged 35-49 years who had recovered from COVID-19. For the CDR3, the DNA is TGTGCCAGCTCACCACCGCTACAGGGGATGAACACTGAAGCTTTCTTT. Amino acids: CASSPPLQGMNTEAFF.